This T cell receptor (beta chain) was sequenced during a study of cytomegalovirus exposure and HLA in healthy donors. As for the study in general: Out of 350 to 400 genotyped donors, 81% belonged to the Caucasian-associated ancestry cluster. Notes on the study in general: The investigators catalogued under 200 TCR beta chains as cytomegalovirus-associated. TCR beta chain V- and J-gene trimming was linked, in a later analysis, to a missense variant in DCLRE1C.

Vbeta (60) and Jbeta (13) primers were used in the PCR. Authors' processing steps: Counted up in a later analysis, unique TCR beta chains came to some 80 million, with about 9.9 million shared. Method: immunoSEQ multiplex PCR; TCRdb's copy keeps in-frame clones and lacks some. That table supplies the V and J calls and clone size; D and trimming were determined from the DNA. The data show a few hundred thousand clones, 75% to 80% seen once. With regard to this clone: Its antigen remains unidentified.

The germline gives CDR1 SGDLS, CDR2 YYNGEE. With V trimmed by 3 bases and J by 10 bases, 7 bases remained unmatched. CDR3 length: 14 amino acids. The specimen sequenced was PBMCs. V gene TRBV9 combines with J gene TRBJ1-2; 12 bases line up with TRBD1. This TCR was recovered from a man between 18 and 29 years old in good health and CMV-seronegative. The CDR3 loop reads CASSAGQGARVYTF. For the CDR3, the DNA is TGTGCCAGCAGCGCGGGACAGGGGGCCCGTGTCTACACCTTC.